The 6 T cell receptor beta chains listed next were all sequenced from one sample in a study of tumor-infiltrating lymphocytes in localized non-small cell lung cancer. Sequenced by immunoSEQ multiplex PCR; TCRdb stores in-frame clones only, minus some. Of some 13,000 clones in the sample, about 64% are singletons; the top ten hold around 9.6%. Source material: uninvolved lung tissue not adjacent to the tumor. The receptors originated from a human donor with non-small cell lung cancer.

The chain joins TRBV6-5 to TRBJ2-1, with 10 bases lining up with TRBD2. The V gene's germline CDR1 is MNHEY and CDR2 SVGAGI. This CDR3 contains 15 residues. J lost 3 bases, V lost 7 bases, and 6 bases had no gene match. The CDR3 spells CASTSGGLNYNEQFF. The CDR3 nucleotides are TGTGCCAGCACTAGCGGGGGTCTCAACTACAATGAGCAGTTCTTC.

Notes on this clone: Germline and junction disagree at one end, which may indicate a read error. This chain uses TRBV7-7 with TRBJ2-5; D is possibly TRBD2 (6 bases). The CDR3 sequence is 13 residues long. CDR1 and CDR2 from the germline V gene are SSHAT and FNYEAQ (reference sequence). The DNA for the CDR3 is TGTGCTAGCAGCTTAACTAGCCTAGAGACCCAGTACTTC. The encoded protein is CASSLTSLETQYF.

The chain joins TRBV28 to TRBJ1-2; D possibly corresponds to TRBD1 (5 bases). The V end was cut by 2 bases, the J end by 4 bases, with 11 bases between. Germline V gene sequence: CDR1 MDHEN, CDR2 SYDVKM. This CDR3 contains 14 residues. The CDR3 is CASSLEGWIYGYTF. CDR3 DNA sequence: TGTGCCAGCAGTTTAGAGGGGTGGATCTATGGCTACACCTTC.

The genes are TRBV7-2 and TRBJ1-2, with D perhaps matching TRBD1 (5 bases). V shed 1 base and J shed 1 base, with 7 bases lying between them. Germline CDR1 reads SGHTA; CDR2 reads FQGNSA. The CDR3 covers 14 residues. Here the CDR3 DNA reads TGTGCCAGCAGCTTAGGGGGGGTTAACTATGGCTACACCTTC. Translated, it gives CASSLGGVNYGYTF. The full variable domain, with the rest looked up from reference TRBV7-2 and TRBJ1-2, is GAGVSQSPSNKVTEKGKDVELRCDPISGHTALYWYRQSLGQGLEFLIYFQGNSAPDKSGLPSDRFSAERTGGSVSTLTIQRTQQEDSAVYLCASSLGGVNYGYTFGSGTRLTVV.

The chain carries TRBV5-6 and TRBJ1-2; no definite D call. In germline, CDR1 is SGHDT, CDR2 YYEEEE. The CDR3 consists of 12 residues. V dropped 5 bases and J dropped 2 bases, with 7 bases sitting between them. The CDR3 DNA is TGTGCCAGCAGTCGCGGGAACTATGGCTACACCTTC. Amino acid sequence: CASSRGNYGYTF.

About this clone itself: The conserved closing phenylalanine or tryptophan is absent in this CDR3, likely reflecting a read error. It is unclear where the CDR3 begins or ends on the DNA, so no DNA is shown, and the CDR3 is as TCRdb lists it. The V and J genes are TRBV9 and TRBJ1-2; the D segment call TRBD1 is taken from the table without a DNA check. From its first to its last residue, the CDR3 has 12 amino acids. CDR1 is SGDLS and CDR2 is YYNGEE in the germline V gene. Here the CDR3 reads CASSVEGSPLQI.